The 27 T cell receptor beta chains presented below share a single source sample, sequenced in a study of molecular identifiers for immune sequencing clone quantification. TCRdb ran MiXCR on the PCR reads and lists one entry per CDR3 protein. The table lists just under 650,000 distinct CDR3 sequences, 15% to 20% of them singletons. Sequenced: naive CD8+ T cells from blood, with Jurkat cell RNA spiked in. The subset is: FACS-sorted CD8+CD4-CCR7+CD45RA+ naive T cells. Every receptor here comes from a human donor in good health. Some libraries in this study had Jurkat cell RNA spiked in.

This clonotype was observed at least ten times. The gene calls are TRBV30 and TRBJ2-7; unclear D gene. V lost 4 bases and J 6 bases, leaving 16 bases between the germline ends. Germline loops: CDR1 GTSNPN, CDR2 SVGIG (reference sequence). The CDR3 has 13 residues. In nucleotides, the CDR3 is TGTGCCTGGATGGCCCGCCCTCGGCTCGAGCAGTACTTC. It specifies CAWMARPRLEQYF.

This clonotype was detected only a few times. The chain employs TRBV4-1 and TRBJ1-4; D possibly corresponds to TRBD1 (5 bases). Germline V gene data show CDR1 as MGHRA and CDR2 as YSYEKL. The germline V and J ends were trimmed by 0 bases and 8 bases, with 16 bases remaining between them. This CDR3 contains 16 residues. In DNA form, the CDR3 reads TGCGCCAGCAGCCAAGATTTGGGGACGGATGACGAAAAACTGTTTTTT. Translation gives CASSQDLGTDDEKLFF.

This clonotype showed up many times. V is TRBV7-2 and J is TRBJ2-5, with D possibly TRBD2 on 6 matching bases. Germline CDR1 is SGHTA and CDR2 is FQGNSA. The V and J ends lost 5 bases and 5 bases respectively, with 15 bases between them. The CDR3 covers 14 residues. CDR3 in DNA: TGTGCCAGCAGCCCGGGACTCGGCCGGGAGACCCAGTACTTC. This codes for CASSPGLGRETQYF.

The sample holds many counts of this clonotype. The rearrangement uses TRBV6-5 and TRBJ2-2; D uncertain. The CDR3 totals 15 residues. The germline V gene encodes CDR1 MNHEY and CDR2 SVGAGI. Trimming took off 1 base at V and 2 bases at J, with 8 bases between the two ends. The CDR3, as DNA: TGTGCCAGCAGTTACTGGCAGGAAAACACCGGGGAGCTGTTTTTT. Translated, it gives CASSYWQENTGELFF.

In its sample, this clonotype was seen many times. CDR3 nucleotides: TGTGCCATCAGTGAGGGACAGGGGGCCCTTTCAGATACGCAGTATTTT. Translation gives CAISEGQGALSDTQYF. This sequence joins TRBV10-3 and TRBJ2-3; TRBD1 aligns across 11 bases. The CDR3 contains 16 residues. Germline loops: CDR1 ENHRY, CDR2 SYGVKD. V trimming: 2 bases; J trimming: 4 bases; junction bases outside the gene matches: 5.

In its sample, this clonotype was seen many times. The chain links TRBV5-1 to TRBJ1-1; weak D call: TRBD1 (5 bases). Germline CDR1 SGHRS, CDR2 YFSETQ. This CDR3 is 14 amino acids long. V lost 4 bases to trimming and J lost 4 bases, with 14 bases between them. The CDR3 DNA reads TGCGCCAGCAGCGAGACAGTATGGGGCACTGAAGCTTTCTTT. It is translated as CASSETVWGTEAFF. Complete variable domain (other parts from reference TRBV5-1 and TRBJ1-1): KAGVTQTPRYLIKTRGQQVTLSCSPISGHRSVSWYQQTPGQGLQFLFEYFSETQRNKGNFPGRFSGRQFSNSRSEMNVSTLELGDSALYLCASSETVWGTEAFFGQGTRLTVV.

This clonotype appeared many times. The chain recombines TRBV7-9 with TRBJ2-5; D is ambiguous. Germline V gene sequence: CDR1 SEHNR, CDR2 FQNEAQ (reference sequence). V lost 2 bases and J 1 base, leaving 5 bases between the germline ends. This CDR3 is 13 amino acids long. The CDR3 sequence is CASSLYSQETQYF. CDR3 nucleotide sequence: TGTGCCAGCAGCTTATACAGCCAAGAGACCCAGTACTTC.

This clonotype has at least ten counts. The chain uses TRBV7-9 and TRBJ2-7; D is undetermined. Germline V gene sequence: CDR1 SEHNR, CDR2 FQNEAQ (reference sequence). The length of the CDR3 is 13 residues. Trimming pared 0 bases from V and 2 bases from J, leaving 5 bases between. The CDR3 DNA reads as TGTGCCAGCAGCTTAGCTGATACCTACGAGCAGTACTTC. It specifies CASSLADTYEQYF.

This clonotype was seen at least ten times. The V and J genes are TRBV4-3 and TRBJ2-1, with D tentatively TRBD2 (7 bases). The CDR3 contains 15 residues. Trimming took off 5 bases at V and 5 bases at J, with 16 bases between the two ends. CDR1 LGHNA and CDR2 YSLEER come from the germline V gene. CDR3 sequence (DNA): TGCGCCAGCAGCGAAGGACAGCGGGACCACAATGAGCAGTTCTTC. The encoded protein is CASSEGQRDHNEQFF.

This chain connects TRBV6-2 or TRBV6-3 to TRBJ1-1; D may be TRBD1 (6 bases). The germline CDR1 and CDR2 sequences are MNHEY and SVGEGT. The CDR3 is made up of 14 amino acids. Trimming pared 2 bases from V and 6 bases from J, leaving 13 bases between. This chain's CDR3 is CASSYPGGGAEAFF. The CDR3 nucleotides read TGTGCCAGCAGTTACCCGGGCGGGGGCGCTGAAGCTTTCTTT.

As to this clonotype: An end of the junction does not agree with germline; a read error may underlie this. The chain combines TRBV7-9 with TRBJ2-2; D is possibly TRBD2 (5 bases). Looked up from germline, CDR1 is SEHNR and CDR2 is FQNEAQ (reference sequence). CDR3 length equals 15 residues. This CDR3 is CASSLAEKNTGELLF. In DNA form, the CDR3 reads TGTGCCAGCAGCTTAGCGGAGAAGAACACCGGGGAGCTGCTTTTT. Drawing the rest from reference TRBV7-9 and TRBJ2-2, the complete variable domain is DTGVSQNPRHKITKRGQNVTFRCDPISEHNRLYWYRQTLGQGPEFLTYFQNEAQLEKSRLLSDRFSAERPKGSFSTLEIQRTEQGDSAMYLCASSLAEKNTGELLFGEGSRLTVL.

This clonotype was counted many times. The chain uses TRBV4-1 and TRBJ1-4; D not resolved. Trimming stripped 1 base from V and 0 bases from J, with 3 bases between. The length of the CDR3 is 14 residues. Germline CDR1 is MGHRA and CDR2 is YSYEKL. For the CDR3, the DNA is TGCGCCAGCAGCCAAGCACCAACTAATGAAAAACTGTTTTTT. This sequence encodes CASSQAPTNEKLFF.

In its sample, this clonotype was seen many times. The chain links TRBV14 to TRBJ1-3, with TRBD1 matching over 11 bases. Trimming removed 1 base from V and 3 bases from J; junction bases left unmatched: 8. The CDR3 is 18 amino acids. Germline V lookup: CDR1 SGHDN, CDR2 FVKESK. This chain's CDR3 is CASSQVRTGGASGNTIYF. CDR3 DNA sequence: TGTGCCAGCAGCCAAGTAAGGACAGGGGGCGCGAGTGGAAACACCATATATTTT.

Notes on this clonotype: A read error may explain this, as a much larger clone is one base away. The chain combines TRBV19 with TRBJ1-5; TRBD1 agrees at 9 bases. Germline CDR1 reads LNHDA; CDR2 reads SQIVND (reference sequence). There are 13 residues in the CDR3. The chain's CDR3 is CVSTGGYNQPQHF. The CDR3 nucleotides read TGTGTCAGTACAGGGGGCTATAATCAGCCCCAGCATTTT.

In regard to this clonotype: This CDR3 is missing its conserved last phenylalanine or tryptophan, likely due to a read error. The chain uses TRBV7-9 and TRBJ2-3; no clear D. The V end lost 5 bases, the J end lost 0 bases, and 9 bases lay between the germline ends. This CDR3 is built from 14 residues. Germline-derived CDR1 and CDR2 are SEHNR and FQNEAQ (reference sequence). CDR3 in DNA: TGTGCCAGCAGCCTCGACCGTAGCACAGATACGCAGTATTAT. Encoded protein: CASSLDRSTDTQYY.

This clonotype was detected many times. The gene calls are TRBV19 and TRBJ2-6; D not certain. From germline, CDR1 is LNHDA and CDR2 SQIVND (reference sequence). This CDR3 spans 12 amino acids. Trimming left V 3 bases short and J 4 bases short, with 1 base between. The CDR3 spells CASSIGANVLTF. The CDR3, as DNA: TGTGCCAGTAGTATCGGGGCCAACGTCCTGACTTTC.

As regards this clonotype: With a much larger clone just one base away, this may be a read error. The rearrangement links TRBV18 to TRBJ1-4, with D hard to call. The CDR3 runs to 19 residues. With 1 base removed from V and 1 base from J, the gap between germline ends came to 19 bases. CDR1 is KGHSH, CDR2 LQKENI, per germline. CDR3 coding DNA: TGTGCCAGCTCACCACAGGACTCTCGCGCGAGGTTAACTAATGAAAAACTGTTTTTT. Translation gives CASSPQDSRARLTNEKLFF. The variable domain in full, completed from reference TRBV18 and TRBJ1-4, reads NAGVMQNPRHLVRRRGQEARLRCSPMKGHSHVYWYRQLPEEGLKFMVYLQKENIIDESGMPKERFSAEFPKEGPSILRIQQVVRGDSAAYFCASSPQDSRARLTNEKLFFGSGTQLSVL.

This clonotype was detected ten times or more. The V and J genes are TRBV28 and TRBJ2-3; possibly TRBD1 for D (6 bases). The ends were cut back, 7 bases at V and 4 bases at J, with 12 bases in the middle. This CDR3 comprises 13 residues. Germline assignment: CDR1 MDHEN and CDR2 SYDVKM. The CDR3 reads CASTGRTADTQYF. CDR3 bases: TGTGCCAGCACCGGGCGGACAGCAGATACGCAGTATTTT.

Only a few counts were recorded for this clonotype. This chain links TRBV6-5 with TRBJ1-2; 9 bases line up with TRBD1. The CDR3 sequence is 17 residues long. Per germline, CDR1 MNHEY and CDR2 SVGAGI. The J segment lost 1 base and the V segment lost 0 bases, leaving 6 bases of the junction unmatched. CDR3 DNA: TGTGCCAGCAGTTACTCGATGGACAGGGGAGATAACTATGGCTACACCTTC. Encoded protein: CASSYSMDRGDNYGYTF.

Ten or more counts support this clonotype. The rearrangement uses TRBV27 and TRBJ2-3; 8 bases align to TRBD2. The germline CDR1 and CDR2 sequences are MNHEY and SMNVEV (reference sequence). J lost 6 bases, V lost 2 bases, and 7 bases had no gene match. This CDR3 spans 15 amino acids. CDR3 DNA sequence: TGTGCCAGCAGTTTAGAGGCGGGAGGCAGGGATACGCAGTATTTT. It is translated as CASSLEAGGRDTQYF.

This clonotype was observed a few times. This chain links TRBV30 with TRBJ2-7; D gene uncertain. CDR3 length: 15 residues. The V gene lost 0 bases and the J gene lost 4 bases, with 16 bases spanning the gap. The V gene's germline CDR1 is GTSNPN and CDR2 SVGIG (reference sequence). CDR3: CAWSVKGYLWYEQYF. The CDR3 region has the DNA TGTGCCTGGAGTGTAAAGGGTTATTTGTGGTACGAGCAGTACTTC.

This clonotype was detected ten times or more. The gene calls are TRBV4-1 and TRBJ1-1, with D perhaps TRBD1 (5 bases). There are 14 residues in the CDR3. The germline V gene has CDR1 MGHRA and CDR2 YSYEKL. The V and J ends lost 6 bases and 0 bases respectively, with 11 bases between them. CDR3 nucleotides: TGCGCCAGCAGTCTCAGGGCCATGAACACTGAAGCTTTCTTT. This encodes CASSLRAMNTEAFF.

This clonotype was counted between two and nine times. The chain recombines TRBV5-1 with TRBJ2-7; 8 bases are a match to TRBD1. Germline-derived CDR1 and CDR2 are SGHRS and YFSETQ. This CDR3 comprises 17 residues. Trimming cost V 4 bases and J 1 base; bases outside gene matches: 13. Written as DNA, the CDR3 is TGCGCCAGCAGCGCCCTAGTTCCAGGGACAGGTTCCTACGAGCAGTACTTC. This translates into CASSALVPGTGSYEQYF.

This clonotype was picked up a small number of times. This may come from a read error, since a much larger clone is one base off. Here the CDR3 omits its conserved ending phenylalanine or tryptophan, so a read error is the likely source. This chain uses TRBV6-5 with TRBJ2-7; the match to TRBD1 covers 7 bases. This CDR3 has 16 residues. J gave up 2 bases and V 6 bases, and 13 bases lay outside the gene matches. Germline V gene data show CDR1 as MNHEY and CDR2 as SVGAGI. The CDR3 is CASSSGLPGQTYEQYS. DNA of the CDR3: TGTGCCAGCAGCTCTGGGCTTCCGGGACAGACCTACGAGCAGTACTCC.

Many counts were recorded for this clonotype. The rearrangement links TRBV19 to TRBJ2-5; D remains ambiguous. CDR3 length: 13 residues. Between the trimmed V and J ends, which lost 3 bases and 7 bases, there was a span of 12 bases. Germline V lookup: CDR1 LNHDA, CDR2 SQIVND (reference sequence). The CDR3 DNA is TGTGCCAGTAGTATCCAGCATGTAGGGACCCAGTACTTC. As protein: CASSIQHVGTQYF.

This clonotype has ten or more counts. This chain connects TRBV29-1 to TRBJ2-7, with 9 bases that match TRBD1. With 6 bases clipped from V and 3 bases from J, the junction kept 15 bases outside the gene matches. This CDR3 contains 16 residues. Germline CDR1 and CDR2: SQVTM and ANQGSEA. The CDR3 is CSVVWTGTGTHYEQYF. CDR3 nucleotide sequence: TGCAGCGTCGTATGGACCGGGACAGGGACGCACTACGAGCAGTACTTC.

In its sample, this clonotype was seen many times. V gene TRBV5-5 combines with J gene TRBJ1-1; D is unresolved. Trimming shortened V by 4 bases and J by 5 bases, and 6 bases separated the two germline ends. The CDR3 is made up of 11 amino acids. Germline CDR1 reads SGHKS; CDR2 reads YYEKEE (reference sequence). CDR3 sequence: CASSVSTEAFF. DNA of the CDR3: TGTGCCAGCAGCGTGTCGACTGAAGCTTTCTTT.